This T cell receptor (beta chain) was documented in a study of shared clonotypes between healthy human individuals. Study findings and constraints: Rarefaction showed that sequencing of sorted subsets was incomplete (despite large depth). Non-shared clonotypes had lower generation probabilities than clonotypes shared by all four sorted-subset donors.

V trimming: 2 bases; J trimming: 5 bases; junction bases outside the gene matches: 2. The germline CDR1 and CDR2 sequences are MNHEY and SMNVEV (reference sequence). There are 13 residues in the CDR3. A note on this clone: The antigen is undetermined. The same CDR3 arises from other DNA sequences in this sample as well.

As processed by the authors: There were no quality scores in the junction-only immunoSEQ sequences, so filtering differed. TCRdb's copy holds only in-frame clones and misses some; the assay was immunoSEQ multiplex PCR. V and J calls and clone size are as listed in that table; D and trimming were resolved from the DNA. The table records around 1.4 million clones, around 98.5% of them present only once. This TCR was sampled from a man aged 25-40 years in good health. Specimen: naive CD4+ T cells sorted from blood. The subset: CD45RA+ positively selected. The rearrangement uses TRBV27 and TRBJ2-5, with 7 positions matching TRBD1. The CDR3 is CASSLRRGETQYF. CDR3 in DNA: TGTGCCAGCAGTTTACGCAGGGGGGAGACCCAGTACTTC.